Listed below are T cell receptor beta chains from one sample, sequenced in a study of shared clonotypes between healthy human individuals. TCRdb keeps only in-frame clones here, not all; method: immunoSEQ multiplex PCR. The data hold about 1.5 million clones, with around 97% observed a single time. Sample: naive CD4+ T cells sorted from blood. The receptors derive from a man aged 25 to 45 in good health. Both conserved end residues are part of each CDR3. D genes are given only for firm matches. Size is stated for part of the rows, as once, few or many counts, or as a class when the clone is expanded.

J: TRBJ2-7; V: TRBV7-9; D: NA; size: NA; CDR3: CASSLTETSYEQYF
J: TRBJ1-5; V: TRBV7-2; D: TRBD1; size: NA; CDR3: CASSLGQGPYSNQPQHF
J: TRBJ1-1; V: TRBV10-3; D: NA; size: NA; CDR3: CAISVNSLNTEAFF
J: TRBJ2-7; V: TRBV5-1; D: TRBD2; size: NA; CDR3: CASSLGLADISYEQYF
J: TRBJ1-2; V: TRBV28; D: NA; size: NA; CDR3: CASSSPGLDNYGYTF
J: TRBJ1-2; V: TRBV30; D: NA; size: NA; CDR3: CAWSVGLGPQGGNLGYTF
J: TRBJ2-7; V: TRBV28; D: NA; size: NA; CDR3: CASSGGRTYEQYF
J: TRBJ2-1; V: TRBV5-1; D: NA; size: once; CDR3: CASSLDSSSYNEQFF
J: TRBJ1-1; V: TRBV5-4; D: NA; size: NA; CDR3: CASASGGRDNTEAFF
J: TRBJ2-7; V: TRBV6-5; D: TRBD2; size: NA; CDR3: CASRETSASSYEQYF
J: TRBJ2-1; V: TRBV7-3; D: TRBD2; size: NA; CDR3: CASSLKVAASGSRVSYNEQFF
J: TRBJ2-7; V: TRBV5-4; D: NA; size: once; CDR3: CASSSPLQGNYEQYF
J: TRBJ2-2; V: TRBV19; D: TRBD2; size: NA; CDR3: CASKILAGADGELFF
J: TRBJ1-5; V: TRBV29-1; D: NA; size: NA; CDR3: CSVEDPRLSNQPQHF
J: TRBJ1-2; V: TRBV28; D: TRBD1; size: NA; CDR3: CATRRQGWGSNYGYTF
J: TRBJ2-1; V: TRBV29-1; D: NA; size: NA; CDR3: CSVRLGDYNEQFF
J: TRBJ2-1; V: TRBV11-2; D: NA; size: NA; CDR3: CASSGYGGLSYNEQFF
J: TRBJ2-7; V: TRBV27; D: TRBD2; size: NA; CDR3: CASSPLAGAVGEQYF
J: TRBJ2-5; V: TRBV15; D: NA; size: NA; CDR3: CATSRDLSGETQYF
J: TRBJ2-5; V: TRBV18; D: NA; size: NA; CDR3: CASSPPGTKETQYF
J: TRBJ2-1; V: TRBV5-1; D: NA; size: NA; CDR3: CASSPTSRAPTQFF
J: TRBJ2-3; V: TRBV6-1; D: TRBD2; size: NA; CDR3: CASSVHSGRAEDTQYF
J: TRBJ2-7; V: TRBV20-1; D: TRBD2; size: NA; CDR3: CGRLAAYEQYF
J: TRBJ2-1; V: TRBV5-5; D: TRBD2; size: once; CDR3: CASSFRLATYNEQFF
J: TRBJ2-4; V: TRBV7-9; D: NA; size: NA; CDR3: CASSLGAGSKNIQYF
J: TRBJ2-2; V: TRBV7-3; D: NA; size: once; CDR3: CASSYTRPPGELFF
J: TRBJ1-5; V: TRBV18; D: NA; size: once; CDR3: CASSPLGFSQPQHF
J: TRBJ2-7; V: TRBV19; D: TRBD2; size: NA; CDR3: CASSIDGAGGAAEYF
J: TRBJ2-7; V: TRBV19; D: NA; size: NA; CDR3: CASSDRTPAYEQYF
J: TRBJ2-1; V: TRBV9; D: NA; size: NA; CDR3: CASSPRIPNNEQFF
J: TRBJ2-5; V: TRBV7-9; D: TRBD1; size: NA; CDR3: CASSQRGLETQYF
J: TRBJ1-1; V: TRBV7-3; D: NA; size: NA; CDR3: CASSSSLNTEAFF
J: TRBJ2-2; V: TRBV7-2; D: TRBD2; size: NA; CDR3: CASSPLRLAGNTGELFF
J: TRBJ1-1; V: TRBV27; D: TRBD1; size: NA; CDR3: CASSSYRGGSEAFF
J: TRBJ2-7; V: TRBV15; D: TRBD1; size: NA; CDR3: CATSRPGTAYEQYF
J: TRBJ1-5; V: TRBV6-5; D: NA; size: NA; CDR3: CASREGVGNQPQHF
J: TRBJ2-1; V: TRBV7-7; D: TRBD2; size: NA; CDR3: CASSQGLANNEQFF
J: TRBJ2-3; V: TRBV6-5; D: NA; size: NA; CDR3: CVSSSSTDTQYF
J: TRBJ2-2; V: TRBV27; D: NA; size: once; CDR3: CASCPFLRGNTGELFF
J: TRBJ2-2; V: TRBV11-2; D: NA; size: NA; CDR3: CASIRSMGAGELFF
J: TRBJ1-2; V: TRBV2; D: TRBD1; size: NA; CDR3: CASSKETNRGHGYTF
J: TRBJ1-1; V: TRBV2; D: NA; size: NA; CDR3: CASRTGMNTEAFF
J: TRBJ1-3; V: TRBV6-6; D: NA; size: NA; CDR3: CASSYSRDNTIYF
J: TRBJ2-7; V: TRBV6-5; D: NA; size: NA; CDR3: CASSLSGYEQYF
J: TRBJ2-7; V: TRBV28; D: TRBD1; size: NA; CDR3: CASSLSAGTGNSF
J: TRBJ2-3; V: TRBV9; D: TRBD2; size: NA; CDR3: CASSVVASGRDTQYF
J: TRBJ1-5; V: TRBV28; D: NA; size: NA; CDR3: CASSLVSSPNQPQHF
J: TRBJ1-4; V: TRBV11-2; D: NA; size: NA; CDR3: CASSHYLAEKLFF
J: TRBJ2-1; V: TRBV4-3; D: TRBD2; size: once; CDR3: CASSPRLAGDPTYNEQFF
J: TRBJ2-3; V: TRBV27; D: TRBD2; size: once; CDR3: CASGKRGHTDTQYF
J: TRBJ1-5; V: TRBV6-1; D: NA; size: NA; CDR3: CASSELRGMEPQHF
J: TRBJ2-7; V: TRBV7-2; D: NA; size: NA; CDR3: CASSLVWDTGMGQYF
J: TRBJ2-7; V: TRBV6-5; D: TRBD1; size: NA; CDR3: CASSLRQGSYEQYF
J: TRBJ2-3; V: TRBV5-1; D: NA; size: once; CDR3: CASSLPSAVSTDTQYF
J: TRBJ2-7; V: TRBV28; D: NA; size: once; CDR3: CASSLTDYEQYF
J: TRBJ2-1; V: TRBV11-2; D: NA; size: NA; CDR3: CASRRSGLDEQFF
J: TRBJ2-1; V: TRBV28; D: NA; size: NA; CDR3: CASSSPLARGFF
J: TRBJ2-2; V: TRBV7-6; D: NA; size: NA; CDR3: CASSLDFRPTGELFF
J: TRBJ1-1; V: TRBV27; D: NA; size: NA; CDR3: CASRPRQAFGTEAFF